The rows below give T cell receptor beta chains drawn from one sample of a study of OX40 agonist ivuxolimab in advanced cancers. Libraries were prepared by immunoSEQ multiplex PCR; TCRdb keeps only in-frame clonotypes and omits some of them. Of approximately 65,000 clones listed, roughly 80% are singletons. This specimen was CD4+ or CD8+ T cells sorted from blood, taken in a trial of the OX40 agonist ivuxolimab. All receptors come from an adult with an advanced solid tumor such as melanoma, head and neck, liver or kidney cancer. Each CDR3 is given with its conserved first and last residue. D genes are given only for firm matches. Expanded clones get a size class; other rows say once, few or many, or leave the size out.

clone_size	v_call	d_call	j_call	cdr3_aa	cdr3_nt
NA	TRBV18	TRBD2	TRBJ2-7	CASSPRVAGGNEQYF	TGTGCCAGCTCACCACGGGTAGCGGGAGGGAACGAGCAGTACTTC
NA	TRBV9	NA	TRBJ2-3	CASSPRLALADTQYF	TGTGCCAGCAGCCCCCGCCTAGCATTGGCAGATACGCAGTATTTT
NA	TRBV29-1	NA	TRBJ1-2	CSVEAGTRRIF	TGCAGCGTTGAAGCCGGGACCCGACGCATCTTC
NA	TRBV5-6	NA	TRBJ1-1	CASSFWTNVLSAEAFF	TGTGCCAGCAGCTTTTGGACTAACGTACTGTCGGCTGAAGCTTTCTTT
NA	TRBV10-1	NA	TRBJ1-2	CASSDGDGYTF	TGCGCCAGCAGTGACGGGGATGGCTACACCTTC
NA	TRBV6-1	NA	TRBJ2-1	CASSDPLKANNEQFF	TGTGCCAGCAGTGACCCGTTAAAGGCGAATAATGAGCAGTTCTTC
NA	TRBV9	NA	TRBJ2-1	CASSVSGTSYNEQFF	TGTGCCAGCAGCGTAAGCGGCACCTCCTACAATGAGCAGTTCTTC
NA	TRBV4-2	NA	TRBJ2-5	CASSQGVGGDYPYF	TGTGCCAGCAGCCAAGGGGTCGGAGGAGACTACCCCTACTTC
NA	TRBV30	TRBD2	TRBJ2-4	CAWSPRGVPKNIQYF	TGTGCCTGGAGTCCACGGGGGGTCCCCAAAAACATTCAGTACTTC
few	TRBV1	NA	TRBJ2-7	CTSIRICRAAGEEQYF	TGCACCAGCATCCGGATATGTCGGGCAGCGGGGGAAGAGCAGTACTTC
few	TRBV19	NA	TRBJ1-3	CASSSAGYGNTIYF	TGTGCCAGTAGTAGTGCGGGGTACGGAAACACCATATATTTT
NA	TRBV9	NA	TRBJ2-6	CASSATSGANVLTF	TGTGCCAGCAGCGCCACCTCTGGGGCCAACGTCCTGACTTTC
NA	TRBV5-5	NA	TRBJ1-5	CASSATGNQPQHF	TGTGCCAGCAGCGCCACCGGCAATCAGCCCCAGCATTTT
NA	TRBV27	NA	TRBJ2-5	CASTATFLQGQPETQYF	TGTGCCAGCACAGCCACGTTCTTACAGGGACAACCAGAGACCCAGTACTTC
NA	TRBV4-1	NA	TRBJ2-2	CASSQDLANTGELFF	TGCGCCAGCAGCCAAGATCTAGCCAACACCGGGGAGCTGTTTTTT
NA	TRBV19	TRBD1	TRBJ1-2	CASRRLSGDRNYGYTF	TGTGCCAGTAGGAGACTTTCCGGGGACAGGAACTATGGCTACACCTTC
NA	TRBV10-2	TRBD2	TRBJ2-2	CASRRTSGSNGELFF	TGCGCCAGCAGACGGACTAGCGGTTCCAACGGGGAGCTGTTTTTT
NA	TRBV19	NA	TRBJ2-1	CASRARNYNEQFF	TGTGCCAGTAGGGCTAGGAACTACAATGAGCAGTTCTTC
NA	TRBV29-1	NA	TRBJ2-6	CSVWVTGANVLTF	TGCAGCGTCTGGGTGACCGGGGCCAACGTCCTGACTTTC
NA	TRBV6-5	NA	TRBJ1-2	CASGKGGDYGYTF	TGTGCCAGCGGTAAAGGGGGAGACTATGGCTACACCTTC
NA	TRBV25-1	NA	TRBJ1-4	CASTDGQNEKLFF	TGTGCCAGCACGGACGGCCAGAATGAAAAACTGTTTTTT
once	TRBV6-5	NA	TRBJ1-6	CASALTGINSPLHF	TGTGCCAGCGCCCTCACCGGGATTAATTCACCCCTCCACTTT
NA	TRBV18	TRBD1	TRBJ2-5	CASSPLGTGGSETQYF	TGTGCCAGCTCACCACTCGGGACAGGGGGTTCGGAGACCCAGTACTTC
NA	TRBV2	NA	TRBJ1-1	CASSEVGGEGDTEAFF	TGTGCCAGCAGTGAAGTTGGAGGGGAGGGGGACACTGAAGCTTTCTTT
once	TRBV18	NA	TRBJ1-1	CASSIGRLMNTEAFF	TGTGCCAGCTCAATCGGGCGGCTTATGAACACTGAAGCTTTCTTT
NA	TRBV4-3	TRBD2	TRBJ2-1	CASSHGTSGVNEQFF	TGCGCCAGCAGCCACGGGACTAGCGGAGTCAATGAGCAGTTCTTC
once	TRBV11-1	TRBD2	TRBJ2-7	CASSPRPSGKSSYEQYF	TGTGCCAGCAGCCCCCGGCCTAGCGGCAAAAGCTCCTACGAGCAGTACTTC
NA	TRBV18	NA	TRBJ1-3	CASSPEYVFGLSGNTIYF	TGTGCCAGCTCACCAGAGTATGTGTTTGGCCTTTCTGGAAACACCATATATTTT
NA	TRBV5-1	NA	TRBJ2-5	CASSSRAGDQETQYF	TGCGCCAGCAGCTCCCGGGCTGGAGACCAAGAGACCCAGTACTTC
few	TRBV9	TRBD2	TRBJ2-1	CASSVRGGLDEQFF	TGTGCCAGCAGCGTGCGGGGGGGCTTAGATGAGCAGTTCTTC
NA	TRBV7-3	TRBD2	TRBJ2-1	CASSSLAGAGNEQFF	TGTGCCAGCAGCTCTCTAGCGGGAGCCGGGAATGAGCAGTTCTTC
NA	TRBV19	TRBD1	TRBJ1-6	CASRAAGGSPLHF	TGTGCCTCCAGGGCGGCAGGGGGCTCACCCCTCCACTTT
few	TRBV5-1	NA	TRBJ1-1	CASSLASGGGSSGAFF	TGCGCCAGCAGCTTGGCGTCGGGGGGCGGAAGTTCCGGGGCTTTCTTT
NA	TRBV7-2	NA	TRBJ1-6	CASSGGPSGSLHF	TGTGCCAGCAGCGGGGGGCCGAGCGGGTCCCTCCACTTT